This TCR beta chain comes out of a study of regulatory T cells in long-lasting Graves disease. Germline values: CDR1 SGHTA, CDR2 FQGNSA. CDR3 length equals 14 residues. Library construction for TCR beta used iRepertoire HTBI primers and Arm-PCR of CDR3 regions. TCRdb processed the multiplex PCR reads anew with MiXCR; each CDR3 protein has one entry. This table has approximately 440,000 distinct CDR3 sequences, around 15% appearing once. This clonotype has ten or more counts. Time point described: newly diagnosed GD, antithyroid drugs for less than 3 months. Extracted RNA from PBMCs served as the source of the TCR library. These data were likewise used in another study, on T cells in Graves' hyperthyroidism and ophthalmopathy.

Sequenced here: peripheral blood mononuclear cells (PBMCs), sampled at new diagnosis, from a patient treated with antithyroid drugs. The chain couples TRBV7-2 to TRBJ2-3, with D unresolved. The DNA end lines up better with TRBJ2-1; the J call may be wrong. This sequence originates from a man in his forties or fifties with Graves disease. The CDR3 protein is CASSLMLSRDEQFF. In nucleotides, the CDR3 is TGTGCCAGCAGCTTAATGCTAAGCCGCGATGAGCAGTTCTTC.